This T cell receptor (beta chain) appears in the sequencing data of a study of OX40 agonist ivuxolimab in advanced cancers. Sequencing used immunoSEQ multiplex PCR; TCRdb keeps in-frame clones, though not all of them. The sample lists about 120,000 clones, 80% to 90% occurring once. J was trimmed by 9 bases and V by 5 bases; bases with no gene match: 7. The CDR3 length is 13 residues. Germline values: CDR1 SGHTA, CDR2 FQGNSA. Sequences were derived from CD4+ or CD8+ T cells sorted from blood, sampled in a trial of the OX40 agonist ivuxolimab. The V gene is TRBV7-2, the J gene TRBJ1-5, with TRBD1 matching 7 bases. The receptor was derived from an adult with an advanced solid tumor such as melanoma, head and neck, liver or kidney cancer. CDR3 sequence: CASSAHPGGPQHF. CDR3 coding DNA: TGTGCCAGCAGCGCCCACCCAGGGGGGCCCCAGCATTTT. Drawing the rest from reference TRBV7-2 and TRBJ1-5, the complete variable domain is GAGVSQSPSNKVTEKGKDVELRCDPISGHTALYWYRQSLGQGLEFLIYFQGNSAPDKSGLPSDRFSAERTGGSVSTLTIQRTQQEDSAVYLCASSAHPGGPQHFGDGTRLSIL.